Below, 26 T cell receptor beta chains from the same sample are listed, as sequenced in a study of cytomegalovirus exposure and HLA in healthy donors. A multiplex PCR was run with 60 Vbeta primers and 13 Jbeta primers. Measured with immunoSEQ multiplex PCR; TCRdb has only the in-frame clones, and not every one. The sample table includes 100,000 to 150,000 clones. Material for sequencing was PBMCs. These receptor sequences come from a woman in her thirties or forties in good health and CMV-seropositive.

CDR3 residues: CASQVGSTLQSEQFF. CDR3 DNA: TGTGCCTCCCAGGTTGGGTCCACCTTACAATCTGAGCAGTTCTTC. The genes are TRBV30 and TRBJ2-1, with unresolved D. In germline, CDR1 is GTSNPN, CDR2 SVGIG (reference sequence). Trimming pared 7 bases from V and 9 bases from J, leaving 25 bases between. The CDR3 contains 15 residues.

The genes are TRBV10-3 and TRBJ1-1; possibly TRBD1 for D (6 bases). The CDR3 covers 14 residues. V was trimmed by 3 bases and J by 1 base, leaving 9 bases between them. CDR1 and CDR2 (germline): ENHRY, SYGVKD. DNA for the CDR3: TGTGCCATCAGTGAAGGGGGAGCGAACACTGAAGCTTTCTTT. Its protein is CAISEGGANTEAFF.

V gene TRBV5-4 combines with J gene TRBJ2-7; D is perhaps TRBD2 (6 bases). Trimming took 4 bases from V and 2 from J, leaving 13 bases between them. There are 14 residues in the CDR3. The germline V gene has CDR1 SGHNT and CDR2 YYREEE (reference sequence). The DNA for the CDR3 is TGTGCCAGCAGCGAACTAGCCAGACCCTACGAGCAGTACTTC. Translating gives CASSELARPYEQYF.

V and J are TRBV11-2 and TRBJ2-1; 9 nucleotides line up with TRBD2. The CDR3 is made up of 19 amino acids. CDR1 is SGHAT and CDR2 is FQNNGV in the germline V gene. V dropped 5 bases and J dropped 3; count of bases not matched to a gene: 17. This CDR3 reads CASSPLGSGRTLGYNEQFF. The DNA of the CDR3 is TGTGCCAGCAGCCCCCTGGGTAGCGGGAGAACCTTGGGCTACAATGAGCAGTTCTTC.

The chain carries TRBV28 and TRBJ1-1; perhaps TRBD1 as D (6 bases). CDR1 and CDR2 from the germline V gene are MDHEN and SYDVKM. V was clipped by 5 bases and J by 5 bases, with 15 bases between them. The CDR3 consists of 14 residues. CDR3 residues: CASSENRVITEAFF. CDR3 DNA sequence: TGTGCCAGCAGTGAGAACAGGGTTATTACTGAAGCTTTCTTT.

CDR3 DNA: TGTGCCAGCAGTGAATCAAGCGGGAGCGGTACGCAGTATTTT. Its protein product is CASSESSGSGTQYF. This chain uses TRBV6-4 with TRBJ2-3, with 8 bases that match TRBD2. V shed 3 bases, J shed 8 bases, and the junction held 7 bases outside the gene matches. This CDR3 contains 14 residues. Per the germline V gene, CDR1 is MRHNA and CDR2 is SNTAGT.

V usage is TRBV28 and J usage is TRBJ1-3; D is possibly TRBD1 (5 bases). The CDR3 runs to 14 residues. The V end was cut by 6 bases, the J end by 1 base, with 10 bases between. The germline V gene has CDR1 MDHEN and CDR2 SYDVKM. The CDR3 here is CASRNTGSGNTIYF. Written as DNA, the CDR3 is TGTGCCAGCAGAAACACAGGTTCTGGAAACACCATATATTTT.

V usage is TRBV19 and J usage is TRBJ1-2; D ambiguous. Looked up from germline, CDR1 is LNHDA and CDR2 is SQIVND (reference sequence). Trimming took off 7 bases at V and 0 bases at J, with 15 bases between the two ends. There are 15 residues in the CDR3. CDR3 in DNA: TGTGCCAGTACCGAGACAATCCTAACTAACTATGGCTACACCTTC. This translates into CASTETILTNYGYTF.

This rearrangement joins TRBV10-3 to TRBJ2-1; the match to TRBD2 covers 8 bases. Germline CDR1 reads ENHRY; CDR2 reads SYGVKD. This CDR3 has 14 residues. V trimming: 3 bases; J trimming: 5 bases; junction bases outside the gene matches: 3. The CDR3 coding sequence is TGTGCCATCAGTGAAGCGGGAGAGCACAATGAGCAGTTCTTC. It translates to CAISEAGEHNEQFF.

The chain joins TRBV19 to TRBJ2-7; 8 positions agree with TRBD1. In germline, CDR1 is LNHDA, CDR2 SQIVND (reference sequence). The J segment lost 3 bases and the V segment lost 5 bases, leaving 3 bases of the junction unmatched. The CDR3 runs 13 residues. The CDR3, as DNA: TGTGCCAGTAGTGATGACAGGGGCTACGAGCAGTACTTC. This gives the protein CASSDDRGYEQYF.

As for this clone: A junction boundary mismatches the germline segment, possibly from a read error. The chain links TRBV10-3 to TRBJ1-1, with 8 bases fitting TRBD1. Germline CDR1 is ENHRY and CDR2 is SYGVKD. The CDR3 runs 15 residues. The CDR3 sequence is CAIRAMTGDNTEASF. The CDR3 bases are TGTGCCATCAGAGCCATGACAGGGGATAACACTGAAGCTTCCTTT.

The V and J genes are TRBV30 and TRBJ1-6; the match to TRBD1 covers 8 bases. This CDR3 comprises 14 residues. CDR1 and CDR2 (germline): GTSNPN, SVGIG (reference sequence). V lost 1 base, J lost 6 bases, and 2 bases stayed unmatched. The CDR3: CAWSGGQVNSPLHF. For the CDR3, the DNA is TGTGCCTGGAGTGGGGGACAGGTTAATTCACCCCTCCACTTT.

As DNA, the CDR3 is TGTGCCAGCCGTCCGTACTCTGGAAACACCATATATTTT. It codes for CASRPYSGNTIYF. V is TRBV27 and J is TRBJ1-3; no firm D call. This CDR3 is built from 13 residues. Looked up from germline, CDR1 is MNHEY and CDR2 is SMNVEV (reference sequence). V was clipped by 8 bases and J by 0 bases, with 8 bases between them.

The chain employs TRBV2 and TRBJ2-7; 13 nucleotides match TRBD2. Trimming at V came to 6 bases and at J to 2 bases, leaving 4 bases not matched to a gene. CDR3 length equals 15 residues. Germline loops: CDR1 SNHLY, CDR2 FYNNEI. CDR3 protein: CASSRLAGGPYEQYF. The CDR3 DNA follows: TGTGCCAGCAGCCGACTAGCGGGAGGCCCCTACGAGCAGTACTTC.

The rearrangement joins TRBV27 to TRBJ2-1, with 8 bases identical to TRBD2. This CDR3 is built from 16 residues. With V trimmed by 2 bases and J by 4 bases, 7 bases remained unmatched. Germline-derived CDR1 and CDR2 are MNHEY and SMNVEV (reference sequence). This chain's CDR3 is CASSLKGLGGYNEQFF. In nucleotides, the CDR3 is TGTGCCAGCAGTTTAAAGGGACTAGGGGGATACAATGAGCAGTTCTTC.

The rearrangement links TRBV7-2 to TRBJ2-7, with D unclear. V was trimmed by 4 bases and J by 0 bases, leaving 7 bases between them. Germline CDR1 reads SGHTA; CDR2 reads FQGNSA. The CDR3 contains 13 residues. The CDR3 loop is CASSSQASYEQYF. The CDR3 nucleotides are TGTGCCAGCAGCTCCCAGGCCTCCTACGAGCAGTACTTC.

This rearrangement joins TRBV9 to TRBJ2-2, with D tentatively TRBD1 (6 bases). This CDR3 has 15 residues. V lost 0 bases, J lost 8 bases, and 14 bases lay in between. CDR1 is SGDLS, CDR2 YYNGEE, per germline. The CDR3 sequence is CASSVVPGVDGELFF. The CDR3 bases are TGTGCCAGCAGCGTAGTTCCAGGGGTGGATGGGGAGCTGTTTTTT.

The gene calls are TRBV5-1 and TRBJ1-1; maybe TRBD1 (6 bases). Trimming left V 4 bases short and J 8 bases short, with 21 bases between. This CDR3 contains 15 residues. Germline V CDR1 and CDR2: SGHRS, YFSETQ. This chain's CDR3 is CASSINTQGIYEAFF. CDR3 DNA sequence: TGCGCCAGCAGCATAAACACTCAGGGGATTTACGAAGCTTTCTTT.

V usage is TRBV9 and J usage is TRBJ1-3; possibly TRBD1 for D (5 bases). Trimming shortened V by 0 bases and J by 3 bases, and 13 bases separated the two germline ends. There are 16 residues in the CDR3. Germline CDR1 and CDR2: SGDLS and YYNGEE. CDR3: CASSVDPGSGGNTIYF. CDR3 coding DNA: TGTGCCAGCAGCGTAGACCCAGGGTCGGGTGGAAACACCATATATTTT. The full variable domain, in which reference TRBV9 and TRBJ1-3 provide the parts outside the CDR3, is DSGVTQTPKHLITATGQRVTLRCSPRSGDLSVYWYQQSLDQGLQFLIQYYNGEERAKGNILERFSAQQFPDLHSELNLSSLELGDSALYFCASSVDPGSGGNTIYFGEGSWLTVV.

The rearrangement links TRBV20-1 to TRBJ1-2; 9 bases match TRBD1. The length of the CDR3 is 11 residues. Germline assignment: CDR1 DFQATT and CDR2 SNEGSKA (reference sequence). V lost 6 bases to trimming and J lost 6 bases; unmatched junction nucleotides: 2. In nucleotides, the CDR3 is TGCAGTGCCACAGGGGGCCATGGCTACACCTTC. Translating it yields CSATGGHGYTF.

The chain carries TRBV5-1 and TRBJ1-1; TRBD1 matches 7 bases. Germline CDR1 is SGHRS and CDR2 is YFSETQ. This CDR3 region has 15 residues. J was trimmed by 4 bases and V by 0 bases; bases with no gene match: 6. The CDR3 sequence is CASSLDPTGRTEAFF. In DNA, the CDR3 is TGCGCCAGCAGCTTGGACCCGACAGGGCGCACTGAAGCTTTCTTT. The full variable domain, with the rest looked up from reference TRBV5-1 and TRBJ1-1, is KAGVTQTPRYLIKTRGQQVTLSCSPISGHRSVSWYQQTPGQGLQFLFEYFSETQRNKGNFPGRFSGRQFSNSRSEMNVSTLELGDSALYLCASSLDPTGRTEAFFGQGTRLTVV.

This rearrangement joins TRBV5-6 to TRBJ2-4; 8 bases align to TRBD1. There are 12 residues in the CDR3. The germline V gene encodes CDR1 SGHDT and CDR2 YYEEEE. Trimming took 0 bases from V and 12 from J; bases not matched to a gene: 2. The CDR3 region has the DNA TGTGCCAGCAGCTTGGCAGGGGGCCATCAGTACTTC. Protein product: CASSLAGGHQYF.

This chain links TRBV19 with TRBJ1-5, with D uncertain. Trimming left V 3 bases short and J 7 bases short, with 13 bases between. Germline assignment: CDR1 LNHDA and CDR2 SQIVND (reference sequence). This CDR3 is built from 14 residues. CDR3 region: CASSILEGRQPQHF. CDR3 DNA: TGTGCCAGTAGTATTTTAGAGGGCAGGCAGCCCCAGCATTTT.

The gene calls are TRBV23-1 and TRBJ2-2; 7 nucleotides agree with TRBD1. TRBV23-1 is labeled an ORF, and its function is uncertain. The CDR3 has 15 amino acids. The V segment lost 3 bases and the J segment 4 bases; nucleotides outside the gene matches: 5. The CDR3 DNA reads as TGCGCCAGCAGTCAGCCGGACAGGCCCACCGGGGAGCTGTTTTTT. This gives the protein CASSQPDRPTGELFF.

The gene calls are TRBV19 and TRBJ1-5; D is unclear. CDR3 size: 18 residues. V lost 4 bases, J lost 4 bases, and 23 bases lay in between. Germline loops: CDR1 LNHDA, CDR2 SQIVND (reference sequence). The CDR3 sequence is CASSNPQSGFYRNQPQHF. In DNA, the CDR3 is TGTGCCAGTAGTAATCCCCAATCCGGGTTTTATCGGAATCAGCCCCAGCATTTT.

The chain employs TRBV15 and TRBJ2-7, with 11 positions matching TRBD2. Germline values: CDR1 LNHNV, CDR2 YYDKDF (reference sequence). J gave up 5 bases and V 0 bases, and 6 bases lay outside the gene matches. The CDR3 is 16 amino acids. CDR3 coding DNA: TGTGCCACCAGCAGAGAAACTAGCGGGAGTACCAACGAGCAGTACTTC. It encodes CATSRETSGSTNEQYF.